Sequencing of this T cell receptor beta chain was carried out in a study of blood T cells in healthy people across ages. The CDR3 is made up of 16 amino acids. Germline lookup yields CDR1 LNHNV and CDR2 YYDKDF (reference sequence). V was pared by 1 base and J by 13 bases, with 23 bases between. This clonotype has more than one count but fewer than ten. With a J-beta primer mix and a sample-barcoded 5' primer, a second PCR ran about 7 to 11 cycles. The template-switch adaptor was a 5' adaptor with 12 random nucleotides. It tagged each cDNA molecule. One entry per CDR3 protein results from TCRdb running MiXCR on the 5' RACE reads. This sample has about 2 million distinct CDR3 sequences, with about 50% found just once.

The sample consisted of blood. The J gene is TRBJ2-4, the V gene TRBV15; D assignment may be TRBD1 or TRBD2 (7 bases each). The clonotype comes from a woman in her thirties or forties in good health. Here the CDR3 reads CATSRVGGGSQEIQYF. CDR3 DNA sequence: TGTGCCACCAGCAGAGTGGGAGGGGGCAGCCAAGAGATCCAGTACTTC.